This TCR beta chain was recorded in a study of Ad26.COV2.S vaccination and SARS-CoV-2 variants. Study context: The authors gave Ad26.COV2.S intramuscularly, either once or twice 56 days apart.

Study-level findings and limits: Post-vaccination spike-specific CD8+ and CD4+ T cell responses reportedly had substantial breadth.

Treatment meaning: around 19 received Ad26.COV2.S at low or high dose, single or two shots; 5 received placebo; per-sample allocation not given. The samples date from day 63 after the first vaccine or placebo injection. An Ad26 vector expressing Wuhan-strain SARS-CoV-2 spike constituted the vaccine. A word on this clone: No antigen is known for it.

Sequenced by immunoSEQ multiplex PCR; TCRdb stores in-frame clones only, minus some. Of 380,000 or so clones listed, approximately 86% are singletons. The sequence came from a person aged 18-65 years who received the Ad26.COV2.S COVID-19 vaccine or a placebo. Material: peripheral blood, obtained in a trial of Ad26.COV2.S vaccine versus placebo.

The CDR3 spells CSVEIWDGNYGYTF. The CDR3 DNA reads TGCAGCGTTGAGATTTGGGACGGAAACTATGGCTACACCTTC. This sequence joins TRBV29-1 and TRBJ1-2, with a tentative D call TRBD1 (5 bases). Germline CDR1 is SQVTM and CDR2 is ANQGSEA. The CDR3 has 14 residues. V lost 3 bases, J lost 2 bases, and 13 bases lay in between.